The next 10 T cell receptor beta chains were all read from a single sample in a study of blood T cell repertoires in COVID-19. Some clones are missing from TCRdb's copy, which holds only in-frame ones; the method was immunoSEQ multiplex PCR. This table has around 370,000 clones, roughly 86% appearing once. Sequencing was done on a sample of peripheral blood. Receptors were obtained from a woman aged 70-85 years with COVID-19, enrolled during active disease.

The CDR3 region is CASSLTRLAGGPDWDTQYF. The CDR3 region has the DNA TGTGCCAGCAGCTTAACGAGACTAGCGGGGGGCCCCGATTGGGATACGCAGTATTTT. The chain has TRBV7-2 and TRBJ2-3, with 13 positions matching TRBD2. Looked up from germline, CDR1 is SGHTA and CDR2 is FQGNSA. J lost 6 bases, V lost 2 bases, and 14 bases had no gene match. The CDR3 loop spans 19 amino acids.

The table lists this clone with a few counts. This chain joins TRBV14 and TRBJ1-6; no reliable D call. Germline CDR1 SGHDN, CDR2 FVKESK. V lost 1 base to trimming and J lost 9 bases, with 19 bases between them. This CDR3 spans 17 amino acids. CDR3 sequence: CASSQGSPASSTSPLHF. The CDR3 DNA is TGTGCCAGCAGCCAAGGTAGCCCGGCTTCTAGCACTTCACCCCTCCACTTT.

This chain connects TRBV7-2 to TRBJ2-2; 8 positions match TRBD1. Looked up from germline, CDR1 is SGHTA and CDR2 is FQGNSA. After removal of 7 bases from V and 4 bases from J, the junction contained 11 bases not matched to a gene. The CDR3 contains 16 residues. CDR3 in amino acids: CASTGQGRLGTGELFF. As DNA, the CDR3 is TGTGCCAGCACAGGACAGGGTCGATTGGGCACCGGGGAGCTGTTTTTT.

The V call is TRBV4-2, the J call TRBJ2-1; 8 bases are a match to TRBD2. Germline V lookup: CDR1 LGHNA, CDR2 YNFKEQ. The CDR3 has 18 amino acids. Trimming cost V 3 bases and J 5 bases; bases outside gene matches: 15. The CDR3 reads CASSHLPGRLASDNEQFF. CDR3 nucleotide sequence: TGTGCCAGCAGCCATCTACCCGGTAGACTAGCGTCTGACAATGAGCAGTTCTTC.

To note about this clone: This sample also contains other DNA sequences that code for the same CDR3. The chain couples TRBV11-2 to TRBJ2-7, with TRBD1 matching over 10 bases. The trim removed 1 base at V and 3 bases at J, leaving 0 bases unmatched. Germline V CDR1 and CDR2: SGHAT, FQNNGV. This CDR3 has 14 amino acids. In DNA, the CDR3 is TGTGCCAGCAGCTTAGGGACAGGGGGCTACGAGCAGTACTTC. Protein: CASSLGTGGYEQYF.

This chain connects TRBV7-9 to TRBJ2-2; D may be TRBD1 (5 bases). Germline CDR1 and CDR2: SEHNR and FQNEAQ (reference sequence). V gave up 3 bases and J gave up 3 bases, with 14 bases separating them. This CDR3 spans 16 amino acids. The CDR3 loop reads CASSFSRVGYTGELFF. CDR3 in DNA: TGTGCCAGCAGCTTCTCCAGGGTTGGTTACACCGGGGAGCTGTTTTTT. The full variable domain, in which reference TRBV7-9 and TRBJ2-2 provide the parts outside the CDR3, is DTGVSQNPRHKITKRGQNVTFRCDPISEHNRLYWYRQTLGQGPEFLTYFQNEAQLEKSRLLSDRFSAERPKGSFSTLEIQRTEQGDSAMYLCASSFSRVGYTGELFFGEGSRLTVL.

The chain couples TRBV29-1 to TRBJ1-1; 8 nucleotides match TRBD1. V lost 4 bases and J lost 5; bases outside the gene matches: 6. CDR3 length: 13 residues. Per germline, CDR1 SQVTM and CDR2 ANQGSEA. This CDR3 is CSVVGQVGTEAFF. The DNA for the CDR3 is TGCAGCGTTGTGGGACAGGTGGGGACTGAAGCTTTCTTT. The full variable domain, its missing parts supplied by reference TRBV29-1 and TRBJ1-1, is SAVISQKPSRDICQRGTSLTIQCQVDSQVTMMFWYRQQPGQSLTLIATANQGSEATYESGFVIDKFPISRPNLTFSTLTVSNMSPEDSSIYLCSVVGQVGTEAFFGQGTRLTVV.

The chain has TRBV27 and TRBJ2-7; D gene uncertain. The CDR3 has 14 amino acids. Germline CDR1 and CDR2: MNHEY and SMNVEV (reference sequence). Trimming removed 2 bases at V and 2 bases at J, with 10 bases between. CDR3: CASSLSQNAYEQYF. CDR3 DNA: TGTGCCAGCAGTTTAAGTCAGAATGCCTACGAGCAGTACTTC.

The chain has TRBV23-1 and TRBJ2-2, with TRBD1 identical over 7 bases. TRBV23-1 is recorded as an ORF, its role being uncertain. The CDR3 covers 18 residues. V lost 4 bases to trimming and J lost 4 bases; unmatched junction nucleotides: 15. CDR3 DNA sequence: TGCGCCAGCAGTCCCAATTTACCCGAGGGGGCAATCACCGGGGAGCTGTTTTTT. This sequence encodes CASSPNLPEGAITGELFF.

The rearrangement uses TRBV7-9 and TRBJ2-5; TRBD2 matches 8 bases. This CDR3 has 15 residues. CDR1 SEHNR and CDR2 FQNEAQ come from the germline V gene (reference sequence). V was clipped by 5 bases and J by 2 bases; unmatched bases: 7. The CDR3 DNA sequence: TGTGCCAGCAGCCAAGACGGGAGGGGTCAAGAGACCCAGTACTTC. The encoded protein is CASSQDGRGQETQYF.